These 20 T cell receptor beta chains were sequenced from one sample in a study of PD-L1 blockade in urothelial cancer (dated by TCRdb to 2016 to 2017). This specimen's time point label, per the study, means: pretreatment peripheral blood. Library preparation employed the immunoSEQ multiplex PCR assay. TCRdb mirrors the immuneACCESS table, restricted to in-frame sequences. Some clones are absent from its copies; in checked studies, under half trace to an unresolved V gene, and the reason for the others is unknown. This sample holds some 45,000 clones; approximately 91% were observed only once. The ten largest make up around 25% of the sample. Here the sequenced sample was PBMCs, taken around atezolizumab (anti-PD-L1) treatment. All receptors come from a donor aged 40 or over with urothelial cancer.

The CDR3 spells CASSAGTGNYEQYF. CDR3 nucleotides: TGTGCCAGCAGCGCCGGGACAGGAAACTACGAGCAGTACTTC. This chain joins TRBV5-5 and TRBJ2-7, with 8 nucleotides matching TRBD1. This CDR3 region has 14 residues. Per the germline V gene, CDR1 is SGHKS and CDR2 is YYEKEE (reference sequence). The trim removed 4 bases at V and 3 bases at J, leaving 6 bases unmatched.

The chain recombines TRBV7-2 with TRBJ2-5; D remains unclear. CDR3 size: 14 residues. Germline V gene data show CDR1 as SGHTA and CDR2 as FQGNSA. V was clipped by 0 bases and J by 3 bases, with 8 bases between them. CDR3 in DNA: TGTGCCAGCAGCTTAGCGGGCCCCGAAGAGACCCAGTACTTC. It is translated as CASSLAGPEETQYF.

V is TRBV4-1 and J is TRBJ2-7; TRBD2 aligns across 16 bases. The CDR3 covers 15 residues. V dropped 4 bases and J dropped 7; count of bases not matched to a gene: 4. CDR1 and CDR2 (germline): MGHRA, YSYEKL. CDR3 bases: TGCGCCAGCAGCCGGACGGGACTAGCGGGAGGGGAGCAGTACTTC. Translation: CASSRTGLAGGEQYF.

The CDR3 DNA follows: TGTGCCAGTCCCCTGAGGGGCGCGGGTGGGCGGGAGGGCCGTTGTGAGCAGTACTTC. Translation gives CASPLRGAGGREGRCEQYF. The chain joins TRBV19 to TRBJ2-7; 9 bases fit TRBD2. This CDR3 has 19 residues. V shed 8 bases and J 7 bases; nucleotides not matched to a gene: 27. Germline-derived CDR1 and CDR2 are LNHDA and SQIVND (reference sequence).

The chain carries TRBV15 and TRBJ1-4, with D maybe TRBD1 (5 bases). The CDR3 sequence is 14 residues long. V lost 4 bases and J lost 3, with 9 bases in between. Germline V gene data show CDR1 as LNHNV and CDR2 as YYDKDF (reference sequence). CDR3 nucleotides: TGTGCCACCAGCAAGACAGCTGCTAATGAAAAACTGTTTTTT. The encoded protein is CATSKTAANEKLFF.

The chain is built from TRBV28 and TRBJ1-2, with D possibly being TRBD1 (5 bases). Germline CDR1 MDHEN, CDR2 SYDVKM. CDR3 length: 14 amino acids. The V end was cut by 6 bases, the J end by 8 bases, with 19 bases between. This CDR3 reads CASSFLNRDLGYTF. The CDR3 nucleotides read TGTGCCAGCAGCTTCCTCAATCGGGACTTGGGCTACACCTTC.

This sequence joins TRBV18 and TRBJ1-5; D possibly corresponds to TRBD1 (6 bases). CDR3 length: 17 residues. V lost 3 bases, J lost 0 bases, and 15 bases lay in between. Germline V gives CDR1 KGHSH, CDR2 LQKENI. CDR3 in DNA: TGTGCCAGCTCACCCCCGCCCTCGGGACATAGCAATCAGCCCCAGCATTTT. Translated, it gives CASSPPPSGHSNQPQHF.

This clone was found once. The rearrangement links TRBV11-2 to TRBJ2-5, with 15 bases lining up with TRBD2. Germline CDR1 SGHAT, CDR2 FQNNGV. The CDR3 runs to 17 residues. J lost 7 bases, V lost 0 bases, and 6 bases had no gene match. CDR3 protein: CASSLDPPGLAGGTQYF. The CDR3 nucleotides are TGTGCCAGCAGCTTAGACCCCCCGGGACTAGCGGGAGGGACCCAGTACTTC.

J is TRBJ1-3 and V is TRBV10-3, with 7 positions matching TRBD1. J gave up 4 bases and V 3 bases, and 3 bases lay outside the gene matches. Germline lookup yields CDR1 ENHRY and CDR2 SYGVKD. The CDR3 sequence is 14 residues long. CDR3 DNA: TGTGCCATCAGTGACAGGGGGACGGGAAACACCATATATTTT. This encodes CAISDRGTGNTIYF.

This clone was seen only once. V and J are TRBV7-2 and TRBJ1-3, with no clear D. V lost 1 base and J 0 bases, leaving 10 bases between the germline ends. The V gene's germline CDR1 is SGHTA and CDR2 FQGNSA. There are 16 residues in the CDR3. The CDR3 protein is CASSLGGANSGNTIYF. CDR3 coding DNA: TGTGCCAGCAGCTTAGGAGGAGCTAACTCTGGAAACACCATATATTTT. The full variable domain, in which reference TRBV7-2 and TRBJ1-3 provide the parts outside the CDR3, is GAGVSQSPSNKVTEKGKDVELRCDPISGHTALYWYRQSLGQGLEFLIYFQGNSAPDKSGLPSDRFSAERTGGSVSTLTIQRTQQEDSAVYLCASSLGGANSGNTIYFGEGSWLTVV.

This sequence joins TRBV28 and TRBJ2-2, with 8 bases aligning to TRBD1. CDR1 is MDHEN and CDR2 is SYDVKM in the germline V gene. The CDR3 length is 14 residues. V lost 7 bases and J lost 4; bases outside the gene matches: 5. This CDR3 reads CASTPTGGTGELFF. CDR3 nucleotides: TGTGCCAGCACCCCCACAGGGGGCACCGGGGAGCTGTTTTTT.

The chain uses TRBV7-2 and TRBJ2-2; TRBD1 matches at 7 bases. The CDR3 loop spans 14 amino acids. Trimming removed 8 bases from V and 0 bases from J; junction bases left unmatched: 3. Germline loops: CDR1 SGHTA, CDR2 FQGNSA. CDR3 region: CASSTGPNTGELFF. Written as DNA, the CDR3 is TGTGCCAGCTCGACAGGGCCGAACACCGGGGAGCTGTTTTTT.

The V call is TRBV7-3, the J call TRBJ2-5, with D possibly matching TRBD2 (5 bases). Per the germline V gene, CDR1 is SGHTA and CDR2 is FQGTGA. The CDR3 has 13 residues. V was cut by 3 bases and J by 5 bases, with 10 bases left in between. This CDR3 reads CASSFGTGETQYF. The DNA of the CDR3 is TGTGCCAGCAGCTTTGGCACGGGGGAGACCCAGTACTTC.

This chain joins TRBV7-2 and TRBJ2-1; 9 positions agree with TRBD2. With 4 bases clipped from V and 8 bases from J, the junction kept 9 bases outside the gene matches. The CDR3 contains 15 residues. The V gene's germline CDR1 is SGHTA and CDR2 FQGNSA. DNA for the CDR3: TGTGCCAGCAGCTGGCGGGCGGGGGGGAGCGATGAGCAGTTCTTC. The encoded protein is CASSWRAGGSDEQFF.

The chain has TRBV23-1 and TRBJ1-1; the D gene is possibly TRBD1 (5 bases). TRBV23-1 is filed as an ORF, its function uncertain. The V gene lost 0 bases and the J gene lost 0 bases, with 14 bases spanning the gap. The length of the CDR3 is 17 residues. In DNA form, the CDR3 reads TGCGCCAGCAGTCAATCGGGACGGGAGGGGATGAACACTGAAGCTTTCTTT. It yields the protein CASSQSGREGMNTEAFF.

The chain has TRBV5-1 and TRBJ2-7; tentatively, D is TRBD1 (6 bases). The CDR3 totals 14 residues. Trimming left V 2 bases short and J 0 bases short, with 9 bases between. CDR1 is SGHRS and CDR2 is YFSETQ in the germline V gene. Here the CDR3 DNA reads TGCGCCAGCAGCTTAGCAGGGGCCTCCTACGAGCAGTACTTC. Translating gives CASSLAGASYEQYF. Full variable domain (remainder filled in from reference TRBV5-1 and TRBJ2-7): KAGVTQTPRYLIKTRGQQVTLSCSPISGHRSVSWYQQTPGQGLQFLFEYFSETQRNKGNFPGRFSGRQFSNSRSEMNVSTLELGDSALYLCASSLAGASYEQYFGPGTRLTVT.

This clone was observed a handful of times. The J gene is TRBJ1-2, the V gene TRBV27; possibly TRBD1 for D (6 bases). Trimming pared 7 bases from V and 4 bases from J, leaving 13 bases between. Germline loops: CDR1 MNHEY, CDR2 SMNVEV (reference sequence). This CDR3 region has 13 residues. The CDR3 DNA is TGTGCCAGCACGGGGGGCGAGGGCTATGGCTACACCTTC. Its translation: CASTGGEGYGYTF.

CDR3 sequence (DNA): TGCGCCAGCGGCCGGGACAGGGCTCCACGCAATCAGCCCCAGCATTTT. Translation gives CASGRDRAPRNQPQHF. This sequence joins TRBV23-1 and TRBJ1-5; 9 bases line up with TRBD1. TRBV23-1 qualifies as an ORF whose function is uncertain. V lost 8 bases and J lost 2; bases outside the gene matches: 10. There are 16 residues in the CDR3.

The genes are TRBV19 and TRBJ2-4; D not certain. The CDR3 runs 13 residues. Germline CDR1 and CDR2: LNHDA and SQIVND (reference sequence). Trimming took 1 base from V and 6 from J, leaving 7 bases between them. The CDR3 region has the DNA TGTGCCAGTAGTATAGGTCCTAGAAACATTCAGTACTTC. Protein product: CASSIGPRNIQYF.

J is TRBJ2-1 and V is TRBV7-8; TRBD1 agrees at 9 bases. After removal of 0 bases from V and 5 bases from J, the junction contained 11 bases not matched to a gene. CDR1 is SGHVS, CDR2 FQNEAQ, per germline. This CDR3 comprises 18 residues. CDR3: CASSLAPRNRGHNNEQFF. The CDR3 DNA reads TGTGCCAGCAGCTTAGCCCCTCGAAACAGGGGGCACAACAATGAGCAGTTCTTC.